This is a list of T cell receptor beta chains from one sample in a study of T-cell memory formation after mild COVID-19. TCRdb recomputed calls from the 5' RACE reads with MiXCR, one row per CDR3 protein. The sample has 400,000 to 450,000 distinct CDR3 sequences; more than 15% are singletons. Input material: PBMCs or a T cell subset sorted from them (not recorded which). The receptors here all came from a man aged 18 to 35 who had mild COVID-19 (a few samples of this study predate the infection). Cell type and time point are not known. The CDR3 runs from the conserved cysteine through the conserved F or W. A D gene is named only where the DNA matches it firmly. Clone size is not always given. Where it is, it says once, few, many or a class for expanded clones.

clone size	D gene	V gene	J gene	CDR3 protein	CDR3 DNA
.	.	TRBV7-9	TRBJ2-5	CASNLGPGGETQYF	TGTGCCAGCAACCTGGGACCCGGGGGTGAGACCCAGTACTTC
.	.	TRBV5-1	TRBJ1-1	CASRSESNTEAFF	TGCGCCAGCAGATCAGAGAGTAACACTGAAGCTTTCTTT
few	.	TRBV7-2	TRBJ2-1	CASSLAGQSVSYNEQFF	TGTGCCAGCAGCTTAGCGGGTCAGAGCGTCTCCTACAATGAGCAGTTCTTC
.	.	TRBV9	TRBJ2-5	CASRGLLEQETQYF	TGTGCCAGCAGGGGGCTTCTGGAACAAGAGACCCAGTACTTC
.	TRBD2	TRBV12-3/TRBV12-4	TRBJ2-3	CASSSSGGRTDTQYF	TGTGCCAGCAGTTCGAGCGGGGGCCGCACAGATACGCAGTATTTT
few	TRBD1	TRBV12-3/TRBV12-4	TRBJ1-2	CASTDTGVSYGYTF	TGTGCCAGCACCGATACAGGGGTATCCTATGGCTACACCTTC
.	.	TRBV28	TRBJ2-4	CASRNFKNIQYF	TGTGCCAGCAGGAACTTCAAAAACATTCAGTACTTC
few	.	TRBV5-1	TRBJ1-4	CASSRGTLQPNEKLFF	TGCGCCAGCAGCCGCGGGACACTACAGCCTAATGAAAAACTGTTTTTT
many	TRBD2	TRBV6-2/TRBV6-3	TRBJ2-3	CASSYVTSGESDTQYF	TGTGCCAGCAGTTACGTGACTAGCGGGGAGTCAGATACGCAGTATTTT
few	.	TRBV7-2	TRBJ2-1	CASSPRLPNNEQFF	TGTGCCAGCAGCCCTCGGCTCCCCAACAATGAGCAGTTCTTC
.	TRBD2	TRBV7-3	TRBJ2-2	CASSPASGATGELFF	TGTGCCAGCAGCCCCGCTAGCGGGGCGACCGGGGAGCTGTTTTTT
.	TRBD1	TRBV10-3	TRBJ2-1	CAATGTGGYNEQFF	TGTGCCGCAACCGGGACAGGGGGCTACAATGAGCAGTTCTTC
.	TRBD1	TRBV9	TRBJ1-2	CASSAGQGSYGGYTF	TGTGCCAGCAGCGCCGGACAGGGGAGTTACGGTGGCTACACCTTC
.	.	TRBV12-3/TRBV12-4	TRBJ1-6	CASSFSKGRRWPPLHF	TGTGCCAGCAGTTTTTCTAAGGGCAGAAGATGGCCACCCCTCCACTTT
.	.	TRBV4-1	TRBJ1-1	CASSQERGDIGAFF	TGCGCCAGCAGCCAAGAACGGGGCGACATCGGAGCTTTCTTT
.	.	TRBV11-2	TRBJ2-2	CASSLVDGGELFF	TGTGCCAGCAGCTTAGTGGACGGCGGGGAGCTGTTTTTT
.	TRBD2	TRBV6-2/TRBV6-3	TRBJ2-5	CASSAGGAGETQYF	TGTGCCAGCAGTGCCGGGGGGGCAGGGGAGACCCAGTACTTC
.	.	TRBV10-3	TRBJ1-1	CAISGTVNTEAFF	TGTGCCATCAGTGGGACGGTGAACACTGAAGCTTTCTTT
.	.	TRBV4-2	TRBJ2-5	CASSPEVGETQYF	TGTGCCAGCAGCCCGGAGGTGGGAGAGACCCAGTACTTC
.	.	TRBV20-1	TRBJ1-5	CSASPRRGQPQHF	TGCAGTGCTAGCCCCCGCCGGGGTCAGCCCCAGCATTTT
few	.	TRBV20-1	TRBJ1-1	CSAPGTVNTEAFF	TGCAGTGCCCCAGGGACGGTTAACACTGAAGCTTTCTTT
few	.	TRBV9	TRBJ2-7	CASSVDGGTSYEQYF	TGTGCCAGCAGCGTAGATGGGGGGACCTCCTACGAGCAGTACTTC
many	.	TRBV5-4	TRBJ2-3	CASSGGRTDTQYF	TGTGCCAGCAGCGGCGGCCGCACAGATACGCAGTATTTT
.	TRBD2	TRBV9	TRBJ2-1	CASRSSGEYNEQFF	TGTGCCAGCAGGTCTAGCGGGGAGTACAATGAGCAGTTCTTC
.	TRBD2	TRBV7-3	TRBJ2-1	CASSSSSGGANEQFF	TGTGCCAGCAGCTCATCTAGCGGGGGGGCCAATGAGCAGTTCTTC
many	TRBD1	TRBV7-2	TRBJ2-7	CASSSSGTAYEQYF	TGTGCCAGCAGCTCCTCGGGGACAGCTTACGAGCAGTACTTC
many	TRBD1	TRBV5-1	TRBJ2-3	CASSSDRGSDTQYF	TGCGCCAGCAGCTCGGACAGGGGGTCAGATACGCAGTATTTT
.	TRBD1	TRBV20-1	TRBJ1-2	CSAERGTGDSGYTF	TGCAGTGCCGAGAGGGGGACAGGGGACTCTGGCTACACCTTC
few	.	TRBV5-1	TRBJ1-6	CASSLGHGVSPLHF	TGCGCCAGCAGCTTGGGGCACGGGGTTTCACCCCTCCACTTT
.	.	TRBV20-1	TRBJ1-4	CSARDNPPGAYTSGREKLFF	TGCAGTGCTAGAGATAACCCCCCAGGGGCGTATACGTCGGGGAGGGAAAAACTGTTTTTT
few	TRBD1	TRBV4-3	TRBJ2-3	CASSQGVRTGVRTDTQYF	TGCGCCAGCAGCCAAGGGGTCCGGACAGGGGTTCGGACAGATACGCAGTATTTT
.	.	TRBV11-2	TRBJ1-3	CASSLTVGNTIYF	TGTGCCAGCAGCTTGACAGTTGGAAACACCATATATTTT
few	TRBD2	TRBV7-2	TRBJ2-1	CANRDGGDNEQFF	TGTGCCAACCGAGATGGGGGGGACAATGAGCAGTTCTTC